These T cell receptor beta chains were read from a single sample in a study of blood T cell repertoires in COVID-19. Using immunoSEQ multiplex PCR, the repertoire was profiled, and TCRdb retains in-frame clones only, with some absent. The sample has about 110,000 clones; approximately 81% are singletons. Sample: peripheral blood. These receptors originate from a human donor in a cohort sampled during active COVID-19. CDR3s include the opening cysteine and the closing phenylalanine or tryptophan. Fields, in order: V gene, clone size, J gene, D gene, CDR3 DNA, CDR3 protein. A D gene is named only where the DNA matches it firmly. Not all rows give a size; the values are once, few, many and, for expanded clones, a class.

v_call: TRBV5-1; clone_size: -; j_call: TRBJ1-1; d_call: TRBD1; cdr3_nt: TGCGCCAGCAGCGAGGGGACAGCTCAGCAAACTGAAGCTTTCTTT; cdr3_aa: CASSEGTAQQTEAFF
v_call: TRBV5-1; clone_size: -; j_call: TRBJ2-2; d_call: TRBD1; cdr3_nt: TGCGCCGGCAGCGAAGGGACAGGGGACACCGGGGAGCTGTTTTTT; cdr3_aa: CAGSEGTGDTGELFF
v_call: TRBV11-2; clone_size: -; j_call: TRBJ1-6; d_call: -; cdr3_nt: TGTGCCAGCAGCTTAGATTTCGGGGGATCACCCCTCCACTTT; cdr3_aa: CASSLDFGGSPLHF
v_call: TRBV2; clone_size: -; j_call: TRBJ2-7; d_call: -; cdr3_nt: TGTGCCAGCAGGGACAGTTCCTCCTACGAGCAGTACTTC; cdr3_aa: CASRDSSSYEQYF
v_call: TRBV9; clone_size: -; j_call: TRBJ1-5; d_call: -; cdr3_nt: TGTGCCAGCAGCGGAGGACAAAGGGGTCAGCCCCAGCATTTT; cdr3_aa: CASSGGQRGQPQHF
v_call: TRBV7-2; clone_size: -; j_call: TRBJ2-3; d_call: TRBD2; cdr3_nt: TGTGCCAGCAGCTTAGGGGTTAGCGGGGCAGATACGCAGTATTTT; cdr3_aa: CASSLGVSGADTQYF
v_call: TRBV4-2; clone_size: -; j_call: TRBJ2-5; d_call: TRBD2; cdr3_nt: TGTGCCAGCAGCCCAGGACTAGCGGGAGCGCAAGAGACCCAGTACTTC; cdr3_aa: CASSPGLAGAQETQYF
v_call: TRBV11-2; clone_size: -; j_call: TRBJ2-5; d_call: -; cdr3_nt: TGTGCCAGCAGCTTAGGGGGAGGAGAGACCCAGTACTTC; cdr3_aa: CASSLGGGETQYF
v_call: TRBV18; clone_size: -; j_call: TRBJ2-5; d_call: TRBD1; cdr3_nt: TGTGCCAGCTCACCAAGACAGGGCCAGGGGGAGACCCAGTACTTC; cdr3_aa: CASSPRQGQGETQYF
v_call: TRBV28; clone_size: -; j_call: TRBJ1-2; d_call: TRBD1; cdr3_nt: TGTGCCAGCAGTCTTGGGACAGGGATAGGAGGGGGCTACACCTTC; cdr3_aa: CASSLGTGIGGGYTF
v_call: TRBV7-9; clone_size: -; j_call: TRBJ1-1; d_call: -; cdr3_nt: TGTGCCAGCAGACACAACGCTGAAGCTTTCTTT; cdr3_aa: CASRHNAEAFF
v_call: TRBV5-4; clone_size: -; j_call: TRBJ2-1; d_call: TRBD2; cdr3_nt: TGTGCCAGCAGCTACGGACTAGCGGGTAACAATGAGCAGTTCTTC; cdr3_aa: CASSYGLAGNNEQFF
v_call: TRBV24-1; clone_size: -; j_call: TRBJ2-5; d_call: -; cdr3_nt: TGTGCCACCAGTGCAGGGGACCGCCCAGAGACCCAGTACTTC; cdr3_aa: CATSAGDRPETQYF
v_call: TRBV19; clone_size: -; j_call: TRBJ1-5; d_call: -; cdr3_nt: TGTGCCAGCAGGGTGGGTGGCAATCAGCCCCAGCATTTT; cdr3_aa: CASRVGGNQPQHF
v_call: TRBV5-1; clone_size: -; j_call: TRBJ1-4; d_call: TRBD1; cdr3_nt: TGCGCCAGCAGCTTGGGACAGGGATTAACTAATGAAAAACTGTTTTTT; cdr3_aa: CASSLGQGLTNEKLFF
v_call: TRBV19; clone_size: many; j_call: TRBJ1-5; d_call: TRBD1; cdr3_nt: TGTGCCAGTAGTGCACGACAGGGGGCTTCGCTAAGGGAGCCCCAGCATTTT; cdr3_aa: CASSARQGASLREPQHF
v_call: TRBV4-2; clone_size: -; j_call: TRBJ1-5; d_call: -; cdr3_nt: TGTGCCAGCAGCCAAGACTGGGGCCAGCCCCAGCATTTT; cdr3_aa: CASSQDWGQPQHF
v_call: TRBV12-3/TRBV12-4; clone_size: once; j_call: TRBJ2-1; d_call: -; cdr3_nt: TGTGCCAGCAGTCCCGCCGGGACAGAGCAGTTCTTC; cdr3_aa: CASSPAGTEQFF
v_call: TRBV28; clone_size: -; j_call: TRBJ2-3; d_call: -; cdr3_nt: TGTGCCAGCAGTTTGCCCAATAGCCCGTCAGATACGCAGTATTTT; cdr3_aa: CASSLPNSPSDTQYF
v_call: TRBV2; clone_size: -; j_call: TRBJ2-5; d_call: -; cdr3_nt: TGTGCCAGCAGTGTGACAGGTGCGGAGACCCAGTACTTC; cdr3_aa: CASSVTGAETQYF